The T cell receptor beta chain described here comes from a study of T cell repertoires in cytomegalovirus infection. TCRdb passed the reads through MiXCR, listing each CDR3 protein once. This sample has some 940,000 distinct CDR3 sequences, with about a third found just once. The germline V and J ends were trimmed by 2 bases and 0 bases, with 7 bases remaining between them. Germline CDR1 and CDR2: LNHDA and SQIVND (reference sequence). This CDR3 region has 14 residues. This clonotype was counted between two and nine times. The antigen remains undetermined. The chain has TRBV19 and TRBJ1-2; D gene ambiguous. The TCR originated in a human donor in good health (CMV status not recorded). Some clones in this sample may be carry-over from other donors' samples. Material: cultured CD8+ T cells from PBMCs, obtained from culture after CMV antigen stimulation. CDR3 in amino acids: CASSIKGSNYGYTF. CDR3 in DNA: TGTGCCAGTAGTATAAAGGGATCTAACTATGGCTACACCTTC.